The 18 T cell receptor beta chains presented below share a single source sample, sequenced in a study of T cells after yellow fever vaccination. TCRdb reprocessed the 5' RACE reads with MiXCR, giving one entry per CDR3 protein. The sample includes around 590,000 distinct CDR3 sequences, roughly 12% of them seen just once. Here the sequenced sample was PBMCs, taken on the day of the yellow fever booster vaccination. The receptors here all came from a man aged 25 to 45 who received the YFV17D yellow fever vaccine.

This clonotype was seen a handful of times. This chain links TRBV7-2 with TRBJ2-7; D gene ambiguous. Trimming stripped 2 bases from V and 5 bases from J, with 10 bases between. This CDR3 comprises 13 residues. The germline CDR1 and CDR2 sequences are SGHTA and FQGNSA. DNA for the CDR3: TGTGCCAGCAGCTTAAGGGCTACCCACGAGCAGTACTTC. Amino acid sequence: CASSLRATHEQYF.

This clonotype was seen at least ten times. The V and J genes are TRBV12-3 or TRBV12-4 and TRBJ1-5; D is unresolved. The CDR3 is 12 residues long. The CDR3 protein is CVPRPDGQPQHF. DNA for the CDR3: TGTGTGCCACGCCCCGACGGTCAGCCCCAGCATTTT.

The chain couples TRBV9 to TRBJ2-1; D call uncertain. The V end was cut by 0 bases, the J end by 7 bases, with 5 bases between. The germline V gene encodes CDR1 SGDLS and CDR2 YYNGEE. The CDR3 extends over 12 amino acids. In DNA, the CDR3 is TGTGCCAGCAGCGTAGAGGGAAATGAGCAGTTCTTC. Its protein is CASSVEGNEQFF.

In its sample, this clonotype was seen a few times. The chain recombines TRBV20-1 with TRBJ1-5, with TRBD1 matching 7 bases. V was clipped by 4 bases and J by 0 bases; unmatched bases: 6. CDR1 DFQATT and CDR2 SNEGSKA come from the germline V gene (reference sequence). This CDR3 spans 15 amino acids. CDR3 in amino acids: CSATTGAYSNQPQHF. DNA of the CDR3: TGCAGTGCTACTACAGGGGCCTATAGCAATCAGCCCCAGCATTTT.

This clonotype has a handful of counts. V usage is TRBV6-5 and J usage is TRBJ2-7, with TRBD1 matching 7 bases. Germline CDR1 is MNHEY and CDR2 is SVGAGI. J gave up 2 bases and V 4 bases, and 8 bases lay outside the gene matches. The CDR3 is made up of 15 amino acids. The CDR3 sequence: CASSSSGQPPYEQYF. In nucleotides, the CDR3 is TGTGCCAGCAGTTCCTCGGGACAGCCCCCCTACGAGCAGTACTTC.

In its sample, this clonotype was seen many times. The V and J genes are TRBV5-1 and TRBJ2-1; 7 positions agree with TRBD1. CDR1 SGHRS and CDR2 YFSETQ come from the germline V gene. V shed 0 bases and J 4 bases; nucleotides not matched to a gene: 4. The CDR3 is 15 amino acids. CDR3: CASSLDRGEYNEQFF. As DNA, the CDR3 is TGCGCCAGCAGCTTGGACAGGGGAGAGTACAATGAGCAGTTCTTC. The full variable domain, rest sourced from reference TRBV5-1 and TRBJ2-1, is KAGVTQTPRYLIKTRGQQVTLSCSPISGHRSVSWYQQTPGQGLQFLFEYFSETQRNKGNFPGRFSGRQFSNSRSEMNVSTLELGDSALYLCASSLDRGEYNEQFFGPGTRLTVL.

This clonotype appeared many times. The chain couples TRBV28 to TRBJ2-7, with D possibly matching TRBD2 (5 bases). This CDR3 is 13 amino acids long. V was pared by 7 bases and J by 2 bases, with 12 bases between. Germline V gene lookup returns CDR1 MDHEN and CDR2 SYDVKM. DNA of the CDR3: TGTGCCAGCAAGATCATCGGGACCTACGAGCAGTACTTC. Its translation: CASKIIGTYEQYF.

This sequence joins TRBV20-1 and TRBJ2-1; D is possibly TRBD1 or TRBD2 (5 bases each). CDR1 and CDR2 (germline): DFQATT, SNEGSKA (reference sequence). V was cut by 5 bases and J by 5 bases, with 13 bases left in between. The CDR3 has 13 amino acids. The CDR3 DNA reads as TGCAGTGCTGACCGACGGGGACACAATGAGCAGTTCTTC. Protein sequence: CSADRRGHNEQFF.

This clonotype was seen ten or more times. The rearrangement uses TRBV18 and TRBJ2-3; TRBD1 matches at 7 bases. The germline V gene has CDR1 KGHSH and CDR2 LQKENI. This CDR3 region has 15 residues. The trim removed 4 bases at V and 3 bases at J, leaving 7 bases unmatched. The CDR3 DNA reads TGTGCCAGCTCACGACAGGGCTGGCTGACAGATACGCAGTATTTT. Its translation is CASSRQGWLTDTQYF.

This clonotype was counted between two and nine times. The CDR3 region is CAWSVSGRANYGYTF. The CDR3 nucleotides read TGTGCCTGGAGTGTTAGTGGCAGGGCTAACTATGGCTACACCTTC. The chain recombines TRBV30 with TRBJ1-2; maybe TRBD1 (5 bases). V was shortened by 0 bases and J by 0 bases, with 11 bases between the two germline ends. From germline, CDR1 is GTSNPN and CDR2 SVGIG (reference sequence). The CDR3 has 15 amino acids.

This clonotype was counted a few times. The CDR3 DNA follows: TGTGCCAGCAGCCGGGGGTCGGGGATGAACACTGAAGCTTTCTTT. Protein sequence: CASSRGSGMNTEAFF. This sequence joins TRBV7-9 and TRBJ1-1; D may be TRBD1 (5 bases). Germline values: CDR1 SEHNR, CDR2 FQNEAQ (reference sequence). This CDR3 region has 15 residues. Trimming pared 5 bases from V and 0 bases from J, leaving 13 bases between.

This chain joins TRBV28 and TRBJ2-2, with TRBD2 matching over 9 bases. This CDR3 contains 16 residues. Germline V gene sequence: CDR1 MDHEN, CDR2 SYDVKM. The trim removed 5 bases at V and 8 bases at J, leaving 12 bases unmatched. CDR3 residues: CASSEWETSGFGELFF. The CDR3 coding sequence is TGTGCCAGCAGTGAATGGGAAACTAGCGGGTTTGGGGAGCTGTTTTTT.

The rearrangement joins TRBV28 to TRBJ2-5, with 12 bases fitting TRBD2. The V and J ends lost 1 base and 5 bases, in that order; junction bases with no gene match: 8. CDR1 is MDHEN and CDR2 is SYDVKM in the germline V gene. The CDR3 is 17 amino acids. CDR3 amino acids: CASSLYSGTSGSETQYF. The DNA of the CDR3 is TGTGCCAGCAGTTTATACTCCGGGACTAGCGGGTCGGAGACCCAGTACTTC. Complete variable domain (other parts from reference TRBV28 and TRBJ2-5): DVKVTQSSRYLVKRTGEKVFLECVQDMDHENMFWYRQDPGLGLRLIYFSYDVKMKEKGDIPEGYSVSREKKERFSLILESASTNQTSMYLCASSLYSGTSGSETQYFGPGTRLLVL.

This clonotype was seen more than once but under ten times. This chain uses TRBV30 with TRBJ2-7; unclear D gene. The length of the CDR3 is 11 residues. Germline V gene data show CDR1 as GTSNPN and CDR2 as SVGIG (reference sequence). Trimming removed 5 bases at V and 4 bases at J, with 9 bases between. This CDR3 is CAWETAYEQYF. The CDR3 nucleotides are TGTGCCTGGGAGACCGCTTACGAGCAGTACTTC.

This clonotype was counted only a few times. The rearrangement joins TRBV24-1 to TRBJ2-1; D tentatively reads TRBD1 or TRBD2 (5 bases each). CDR1 KGHDR and CDR2 SFDVKD come from the germline V gene. The CDR3 runs 12 residues. The V gene lost 3 bases and the J gene lost 9 bases, with 8 bases spanning the gap. The CDR3 protein is CATSDRGLEQFF. CDR3 coding DNA: TGTGCCACCAGTGATCGGGGCCTTGAGCAGTTCTTC.

The genes are TRBV6-5 and TRBJ2-1; 9 nucleotides agree with TRBD1. The length of the CDR3 is 15 residues. V gave up 2 bases and J gave up 7 bases; unmatched junction bases: 6. Germline V gene lookup returns CDR1 MNHEY and CDR2 SVGAGI. The CDR3 DNA reads TGTGCCAGCAGTTACCCAAGGACAGGGGAGAATGAGCAGTTCTTC. Translating gives CASSYPRTGENEQFF.

V gene TRBV19 combines with J gene TRBJ1-5; TRBD1 is a possible D gene (5 bases). There are 18 residues in the CDR3. CDR1 and CDR2 (germline): LNHDA, SQIVND (reference sequence). The V gene lost 5 bases and the J gene lost 5 bases, with 25 bases spanning the gap. This CDR3 is CASSPSQVSTGRDQPQHF. The CDR3 DNA follows: TGTGCCAGTAGTCCATCGCAGGTCAGTACGGGGCGCGATCAGCCCCAGCATTTT.

This clonotype has just one count. The CDR3 DNA reads TGCAGTGCCCGACCCGGGACCAGCAGCTCCTACGAGCAGTACTTC. It is translated as CSARPGTSSSYEQYF. The gene calls are TRBV20-1 and TRBJ2-7; D could derive from TRBD1 or TRBD2 (5 bases each). The germline V and J ends were trimmed by 6 bases and 0 bases, with 18 bases remaining between them. Germline V gives CDR1 DFQATT, CDR2 SNEGSKA (reference sequence). The CDR3 is 15 amino acids.